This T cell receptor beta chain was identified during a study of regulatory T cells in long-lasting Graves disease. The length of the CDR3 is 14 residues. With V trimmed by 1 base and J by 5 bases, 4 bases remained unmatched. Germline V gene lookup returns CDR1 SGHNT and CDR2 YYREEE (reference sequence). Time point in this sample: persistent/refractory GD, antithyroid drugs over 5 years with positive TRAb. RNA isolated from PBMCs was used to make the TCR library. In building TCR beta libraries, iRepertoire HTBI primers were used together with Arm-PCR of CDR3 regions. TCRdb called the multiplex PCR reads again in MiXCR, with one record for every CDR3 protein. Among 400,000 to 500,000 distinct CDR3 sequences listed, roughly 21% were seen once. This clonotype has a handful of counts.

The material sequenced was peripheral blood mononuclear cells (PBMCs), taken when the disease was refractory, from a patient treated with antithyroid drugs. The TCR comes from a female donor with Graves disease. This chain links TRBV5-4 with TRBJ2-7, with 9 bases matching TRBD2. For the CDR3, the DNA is TGTGCCAGCAGCTTGTATGGCGGGAGGGACGAGCAGTACTTC. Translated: CASSLYGGRDEQYF.